Each of the 21 T cell receptor beta chains below was sequenced from the same sample in a study of blood T cell repertoires in COVID-19. Measured with immunoSEQ multiplex PCR; TCRdb has only the in-frame clones, and not every one. Of roughly 220,000 clones listed, roughly 84% are singletons. Material: peripheral blood. Receptors originate from a woman aged 55-70 years who had recovered from COVID-19.

The chain joins TRBV4-2 to TRBJ2-3; 12 positions match TRBD2. CDR1 LGHNA and CDR2 YNFKEQ come from the germline V gene. This CDR3 is built from 15 residues. The ends lost 4 bases at V and 3 bases at J; junction bases unmatched: 2. The chain's CDR3 is CASSLTSGGTDTQYF. The DNA for the CDR3 is TGTGCCAGCAGCCTCACTAGCGGGGGGACAGATACGCAGTATTTT.

This rearrangement joins TRBV7-3 to TRBJ1-1; weak D call: TRBD1 (5 bases). The CDR3 sequence is 13 residues long. Germline-derived CDR1 and CDR2 are SGHTA and FQGTGA. Deletions cut 5 bases from V and 7 bases from J, with 14 bases between. The CDR3 DNA is TGTGCCAGCAGCCTCCGGGCCGACAGTGAAGCTTTCTTT. It is translated as CASSLRADSEAFF.

The V and J genes are TRBV30 and TRBJ2-7; D may be TRBD2 (6 bases). Per germline, CDR1 GTSNPN and CDR2 SVGIG (reference sequence). V lost 4 bases and J 6 bases, leaving 16 bases between the germline ends. This CDR3 has 13 amino acids. The CDR3 nucleotides are TGTGCCTGGACCCTACGGAGGGAAGGCGAGCAGTACTTC. It encodes CAWTLRREGEQYF.

The CDR3 DNA is TGTGCCATCAGTGAATCGGGACAGGGGGTCGTTGGGACTGAAGCTTTCTTT. As protein: CAISESGQGVVGTEAFF. J is TRBJ1-1 and V is TRBV10-3; 11 bases are a match to TRBD1. Trimming cost V 3 bases and J 5 bases; bases outside gene matches: 11. The CDR3 runs 17 residues. In germline, CDR1 is ENHRY, CDR2 SYGVKD.

The chain carries TRBV9 and TRBJ1-2; 9 nucleotides match TRBD1. J gave up 5 bases and V 0 bases, and 2 bases lay outside the gene matches. Per the germline V gene, CDR1 is SGDLS and CDR2 is YYNGEE. The CDR3 is 14 residues long. CDR3 protein: CASSVEGTGYGYTF. CDR3 nucleotides: TGTGCCAGCAGCGTAGAGGGGACAGGGTATGGCTACACCTTC.

The chain links TRBV5-1 to TRBJ2-5; 10 bases fit TRBD2. The CDR3 contains 15 residues. The germline V gene has CDR1 SGHRS and CDR2 YFSETQ. V lost 0 bases and J lost 5; bases outside the gene matches: 4. For the CDR3, the DNA is TGCGCCAGCAGCTTGGCGGGGACTAGCGCTGAGACCCAGTACTTC. The encoded protein is CASSLAGTSAETQYF. Full variable domain (outside the CDR3, taken from reference TRBV5-1 and TRBJ2-5): KAGVTQTPRYLIKTRGQQVTLSCSPISGHRSVSWYQQTPGQGLQFLFEYFSETQRNKGNFPGRFSGRQFSNSRSEMNVSTLELGDSALYLCASSLAGTSAETQYFGPGTRLLVL.

This clone was seen a handful of times. The chain has TRBV5-5 and TRBJ2-5; D unresolved. CDR3 size: 12 residues. The V gene lost 4 bases and the J gene lost 3 bases, with 7 bases spanning the gap. Germline lookup yields CDR1 SGHKS and CDR2 YYEKEE (reference sequence). The CDR3 DNA is TGTGCCAGCAGCCTGTCGGAAGAGACCCAGTACTTC. Amino acids: CASSLSEETQYF.

This clone was observed a few times. The chain combines TRBV18 with TRBJ1-1, with D perhaps matching TRBD1 (6 bases). V shed 5 bases and J shed 3 bases, with 19 bases lying between them. The CDR3 is 16 amino acids. Germline assignment: CDR1 KGHSH and CDR2 LQKENI. CDR3 sequence (DNA): TGTGCCAGCTCAACGCTAAAGCCAGGGGACGACACTGAAGCTTTCTTT. Residues: CASSTLKPGDDTEAFF.

CDR3 DNA: TGTGCCAGCAGCCCTCCGAATAGAGCAGAGACCCAGTACTTC. Encoded protein: CASSPPNRAETQYF. The chain couples TRBV9 to TRBJ2-5; D gene unclear. Per germline, CDR1 SGDLS and CDR2 YYNGEE. V lost 4 bases and J 4 bases, leaving 14 bases between the germline ends. The CDR3 totals 14 residues.

This rearrangement joins TRBV5-6 to TRBJ1-2, with 8 nucleotides matching TRBD1. J lost 4 bases, V lost 1 base, and 3 bases had no gene match. Per germline, CDR1 SGHDT and CDR2 YYEEEE. This CDR3 is 14 amino acids long. CDR3 in DNA: TGTGCCAGCAGCTTGCTCGGGACAGGCTATGGCTACACCTTC. Translated, it gives CASSLLGTGYGYTF.

The chain links TRBV5-6 to TRBJ1-3; 8 bases match TRBD1. V was clipped by 0 bases and J by 3 bases; unmatched bases: 11. Germline CDR1 and CDR2: SGHDT and YYEEEE. The CDR3 length is 18 residues. As DNA, the CDR3 is TGTGCCAGCAGCTTGGGCTGGACAGGGAACAGAGGTGGAAACACCATATATTTT. It is translated as CASSLGWTGNRGGNTIYF.

The chain uses TRBV30 and TRBJ1-2; D is unclear. V shed 2 bases and J shed 0 bases, with 13 bases lying between them. Germline values: CDR1 GTSNPN, CDR2 SVGIG (reference sequence). This CDR3 region has 15 residues. The DNA for the CDR3 is TGTGCCTGGAGTACCCCAGGTAGAGCTAACTATGGCTACACCTTC. Residues: CAWSTPGRANYGYTF. The entire variable domain, with the rest obtained from reference TRBV30 and TRBJ1-2, is as follows: SQTIHQWPATLVQPVGSPLSLECTVEGTSNPNLYWYRQAAGRGLQLLFYSVGIGQISSEVPQNLSASRPQDRQFILSSKKLLLSDSGFYLCAWSTPGRANYGYTFGSGTRLTVV.

The rearrangement uses TRBV27 and TRBJ2-5, with TRBD1 matching over 7 bases. CDR1 MNHEY and CDR2 SMNVEV come from the germline V gene (reference sequence). J lost 3 bases, V lost 11 bases, and 6 bases had no gene match. There are 12 residues in the CDR3. In DNA form, the CDR3 reads TGTGCCCTCTGGGGACAGAAAGAGACCCAGTACTTC. This gives the protein CALWGQKETQYF.

V is TRBV7-6 and J is TRBJ2-7; 11 bases align to TRBD1. CDR1 is SGHVS, CDR2 FNYEAQ, per germline. Trimming cost V 4 bases and J 3 bases; bases outside gene matches: 5. The CDR3 is 15 residues long. The CDR3 bases are TGTGCCAGCAGCTCCGGACAGGGGGCGGGCTACGAGCAGTACTTC. Translated: CASSSGQGAGYEQYF.

The chain joins TRBV3-1 (or the pseudogene TRBV3-2) to TRBJ2-5, with TRBD2 as a possible D gene (5 bases). Germline-derived CDR1 and CDR2 are LGHDT and YNNKEL (reference sequence). The CDR3 has 14 amino acids. The V gene lost 1 base and the J gene lost 3 bases, with 9 bases spanning the gap. This CDR3 reads CASSQAAGEETQYF. CDR3 sequence (DNA): TGTGCCAGCAGCCAAGCGGCCGGGGAAGAGACCCAGTACTTC.

The sample holds one count of this clone. The chain couples TRBV30 to TRBJ1-4; tentative D call: TRBD1 (6 bases). The germline V gene encodes CDR1 GTSNPN and CDR2 SVGIG (reference sequence). Between the trimmed V and J ends, which lost 0 bases and 2 bases, there was a span of 7 bases. The CDR3 is 14 amino acids. The CDR3 sequence is CAWSVQGTNEKLFF. The CDR3 DNA sequence: TGTGCCTGGAGTGTACAGGGTACTAATGAAAAACTGTTTTTT. Combining the CDR3 with reference TRBV30 and TRBJ1-4 gives the whole variable domain SQTIHQWPATLVQPVGSPLSLECTVEGTSNPNLYWYRQAAGRGLQLLFYSVGIGQISSEVPQNLSASRPQDRQFILSSKKLLLSDSGFYLCAWSVQGTNEKLFFGSGTQLSVL.

A single count supports this clone. The chain is built from TRBV11-3 and TRBJ2-3, with TRBD1 matching 8 bases. J was trimmed by 4 bases and V by 3 bases; bases with no gene match: 6. This CDR3 contains 15 residues. Germline V gene data show CDR1 as SGHNT and CDR2 as YENEEA. In DNA, the CDR3 is TGTGCCAGCAGCTTGGCCGGGACAGGCTCAGATACGCAGTATTTT. Translating it yields CASSLAGTGSDTQYF.

The chain's CDR3 is CASSTAGSLSNEQFF. The CDR3 bases are TGTGCCAGCAGCACAGCGGGGAGCCTATCGAATGAGCAGTTCTTC. This chain joins TRBV5-4 and TRBJ2-1; 7 bases are shared with TRBD2. Trimming took 4 bases from V and 7 from J; bases not matched to a gene: 11. Germline V gene data show CDR1 as SGHNT and CDR2 as YYREEE (reference sequence). The CDR3 is made up of 15 amino acids.

V and J are TRBV5-4 and TRBJ2-7; D remains unclear. V lost 4 bases and J 3 bases, leaving 17 bases between the germline ends. Per the germline V gene, CDR1 is SGHNT and CDR2 is YYREEE (reference sequence). The CDR3 is made up of 15 amino acids. In DNA, the CDR3 is TGTGCCAGCAGCGATCCTTCAGGTTCTAACTACGAGCAGTACTTC. Its protein product is CASSDPSGSNYEQYF.

The chain links TRBV2 to TRBJ2-5; TRBD2 is a possible D gene (5 bases). The length of the CDR3 is 12 residues. Trimming took 4 bases from V and 2 from J, leaving 5 bases between them. The germline CDR1 and CDR2 sequences are SNHLY and FYNNEI. CDR3 nucleotides: TGTGCCAGCAGTGCGGGGCAAGAGACCCAGTACTTC. Its translation is CASSAGQETQYF.

There are a few counts of this clone. The chain has TRBV4-1 and TRBJ1-6; D may be TRBD1 (5 bases). CDR3 length: 14 residues. The V end was cut by 3 bases, the J end by 7 bases, with 10 bases between. The germline V gene encodes CDR1 MGHRA and CDR2 YSYEKL. The CDR3 DNA reads TGCGCCAGCAGCCATCCAGGGAAAAATTCACCCCTCCACTTT. The encoded protein is CASSHPGKNSPLHF.